This entry features one T cell receptor (beta chain) sequence. The CDR3 length is 14 residues. Per germline, CDR1 SGHAT and CDR2 FQDESV (reference sequence). V lost 5 bases and J lost 3; bases outside the gene matches: 6. This sample is part of a study of blood T cell repertoires in COVID-19. Profiling relied on immunoSEQ multiplex PCR, and the TCRdb table lists in-frame clones only, not all of them. The sample has around 130,000 clones; almost 85% are singletons. This chain connects TRBV11-1 to TRBJ2-7, with 8 bases matching TRBD1. Input material: PBMCs or T cells enriched from blood (not recorded which). This sequence originates from a woman aged 45-59 years with acute COVID-19. This CDR3 is CASSQRQGSYEQYF. The CDR3 DNA sequence: TGTGCCAGCAGCCAGAGACAGGGGAGCTACGAGCAGTACTTC.